The T cell receptor (beta chain) under discussion was sequenced for a study of T cell clonotyping in hematopoietic cell transplantation. V gave up 8 bases and J gave up 2 bases; unmatched junction bases: 10. The length of the CDR3 is 15 residues. Germline V gene data show CDR1 as LNHDA and CDR2 as SQIVND (reference sequence). Using immunoSEQ multiplex PCR, the repertoire was profiled, and TCRdb retains in-frame clones only, with some absent. Here the sample spans 27,000 or so clones, 95% being singletons. Source material: peripheral blood mononuclear cells. The rearrangement joins TRBV19 to TRBJ1-1, with 8 positions matching TRBD1. The origin of this receptor is a man in his fifties in good health. Some clones in this sample may be carry-over from other donors' samples. The CDR3, as DNA: TGTGCCAGTTCGACAGGGGCGGCTTATAACACTGAAGCTTTCTTT. As protein: CASSTGAAYNTEAFF.